The T cell receptor (beta chain) described here comes from a study of blood T cell repertoires in COVID-19. Some clones are missing from TCRdb's copy, which holds only in-frame ones; the method was immunoSEQ multiplex PCR. The table shows under 350,000 clones, with around 89% occurring only once. The CDR3 contains 14 residues. Germline-derived CDR1 and CDR2 are LNHDA and SQIVND (reference sequence). With 6 bases clipped from V and 0 bases from J, the junction kept 3 bases outside the gene matches. The rearrangement joins TRBV19 to TRBJ2-3; 7 bases are shared with TRBD2. The sample taken for sequencing was peripheral blood. This clonotype originated in a man in his forties with acute or convalescent COVID-19. The CDR3 sequence is CASRPAGSTDTQYF. The CDR3 nucleotides are TGTGCCAGTAGGCCAGCGGGGAGCACAGATACGCAGTATTTT. Full variable domain (rest looked up from reference TRBV19 and TRBJ2-3): DGGITQSPKYLFRKEGQNVTLSCEQNLNHDAMYWYRQDPGQGLRLIYYSQIVNDFQKGDIAEGYSVSREKKESFPLTVTSAQKNPTAFYLCASRPAGSTDTQYFGPGTRLTVL.